The 28 T cell receptor beta chains below come from one sample, sequenced in a study of blood T cells in healthy people across ages. Primed by a sample-barcoded 5' primer and a J-beta primer mix, a second PCR proceeded for about 7 to 12 cycles. TCRdb called the 5' RACE reads again in MiXCR, with one record for every CDR3 protein. The data show about 840,000 distinct CDR3 sequences, 25% to 30% seen once. Another study also made use of these data, one on T cells of mothers and their children.

Sequenced input: blood. These receptors were obtained from a woman between 40 and 50 years old in good health.

Worth noting for this clonotype: Possible read error: a much larger clone is one base away. The genes are TRBV20-1 and TRBJ2-1; 7 nucleotides line up with TRBD1. The V gene's germline CDR1 is DFQATT and CDR2 SNEGSKA (reference sequence). Germline trimming cut 1 base from V and 0 bases from J; bases unmatched to any gene: 0. The CDR3 has 14 residues. The CDR3 region is CSARGDSSYNEQFF. DNA for the CDR3: TGCAGTGCTAGAGGGGACAGCTCCTACAATGAGCAGTTCTTC.

This clonotype has ten or more counts. This chain connects TRBV6-1 to TRBJ2-5; 13 bases fit TRBD2. The CDR3 has 18 amino acids. CDR1 is MNHNS and CDR2 is SASEGT in the germline V gene. J was trimmed by 0 bases and V by 6 bases; bases with no gene match: 10. DNA of the CDR3: TGTGCCAGCAGCCGACGACTAGCGGGGGGCCCGTACCAAGAGACCCAGTACTTC. It yields the protein CASSRRLAGGPYQETQYF.

This chain joins TRBV5-1 and TRBJ2-2; 12 positions match TRBD2. The CDR3 spans 17 residues. Germline V CDR1 and CDR2: SGHRS, YFSETQ. V lost 3 bases to trimming and J lost 1 base; unmatched junction nucleotides: 4. CDR3 coding DNA: TGCGCCAGCAGCTCGACTAGCGGGGGAATGAACACCGGGGAGCTGTTTTTT. It yields the protein CASSSTSGGMNTGELFF.

The CDR3 DNA reads TGTGCCAGCAGTTTCCGGGACAGCAGTATGAACACTGAAGCTTTCTTT. Its protein is CASSFRDSSMNTEAFF. This chain joins TRBV2 and TRBJ1-1; 7 bases agree with TRBD1. Trimming removed 5 bases from V and 0 bases from J; junction bases left unmatched: 9. Germline V CDR1 and CDR2: SNHLY, FYNNEI. The CDR3 runs to 16 residues.

V gene TRBV28 combines with J gene TRBJ1-1; D not certain. Trimming removed 8 bases at V and 4 bases at J, with 17 bases between. CDR1 and CDR2 from the germline V gene are MDHEN and SYDVKM. This CDR3 has 14 residues. The DNA of the CDR3 is TGTGCCAGCTTGGGATTCGGGCGTAGCACTGAAGCTTTCTTT. It specifies CASLGFGRSTEAFF.

The rearrangement uses TRBV9 and TRBJ2-1; 7 bases match TRBD2. The V gene end was trimmed by 3 bases and the J gene end by 4 bases; junction bases not matched to a gene: 10. In germline, CDR1 is SGDLS, CDR2 YYNGEE. The CDR3 has 16 residues. The CDR3 DNA sequence: TGTGCCAGCAGCGACTGGCCCAGCGGGGAATACAATGAGCAGTTCTTC. Translation gives CASSDWPSGEYNEQFF.

This clonotype came up many times. The chain couples TRBV4-1 to TRBJ1-2, with 7 bases fitting TRBD1. With 0 bases clipped from V and 4 bases from J, the junction kept 5 bases outside the gene matches. CDR3 length: 15 residues. Germline V gene lookup returns CDR1 MGHRA and CDR2 YSYEKL. CDR3 DNA: TGCGCCAGCAGCCAAGAGGCGACAGGGTCCTATGGCTACACCTTC. Protein product: CASSQEATGSYGYTF.

V usage is TRBV7-3 and J usage is TRBJ2-7; D is tentatively TRBD1 or TRBD2 (5 bases each). The germline V gene has CDR1 SGHTA and CDR2 FQGTGA. The CDR3 runs to 15 residues. Between the trimmed V and J ends, which lost 4 bases and 5 bases, there was a span of 18 bases. Here the CDR3 DNA reads TGTGCCAGCAGCTCGGGACCCGACGAGTTCGACGAGCAGTACTTC. Translated: CASSSGPDEFDEQYF.

V is TRBV29-1 and J is TRBJ1-3; tentative D call: TRBD1 (5 bases). The V end was cut by 0 bases, the J end by 0 bases, with 12 bases between. This CDR3 region has 16 residues. Germline lookup yields CDR1 SQVTM and CDR2 ANQGSEA. CDR3 amino acids: CSVEELGDSSGNTIYF. In DNA form, the CDR3 reads TGCAGCGTTGAAGAACTGGGGGATAGCTCTGGAAACACCATATATTTT.

The V and J genes are TRBV28 and TRBJ2-5; the match to TRBD1 covers 9 bases. Germline loops: CDR1 MDHEN, CDR2 SYDVKM. With 5 bases clipped from V and 11 bases from J, the junction kept 15 bases outside the gene matches. This CDR3 is built from 15 residues. CDR3 nucleotide sequence: TGTGCCAGCAGTACGCCCGGGACAGGGAGTTGGGAGCAGTACTTC. Its translation is CASSTPGTGSWEQYF.

CDR3 in DNA: TGTGCCAGCAAGAGGGGTCTCAATGAAAAACTGTTTTTT. Amino acid sequence: CASKRGLNEKLFF. The genes are TRBV27 and TRBJ1-4, with TRBD1 as a possible D gene (5 bases). The V end lost 7 bases, the J end lost 5 bases, and 11 bases lay between the germline ends. The CDR3 has 13 amino acids. CDR1 and CDR2 (germline): MNHEY, SMNVEV (reference sequence). The full variable domain, in which reference TRBV27 and TRBJ1-4 provide the parts outside the CDR3, is EAQVTQNPRYLITVTGKKLTVTCSQNMNHEYMSWYRQDPGLGLRQIYYSMNVEVTDKGDVPEGYKVSRKEKRNFPLILESPSPNQTSLYFCASKRGLNEKLFFGSGTQLSVL.

A few counts support this clonotype. The gene calls are TRBV6-2 or TRBV6-3 and TRBJ2-1; 11 bases are a match to TRBD1. There are 15 residues in the CDR3. The V and J ends lost 3 bases and 4 bases, in that order; junction bases with no gene match: 2. Germline V gives CDR1 MNHEY, CDR2 SVGEGT. CDR3 nucleotide sequence: TGTGCCAGCAGTTATGGGACAGGGGGATACAATGAGCAGTTCTTC. Its translation is CASSYGTGGYNEQFF.

This chain joins TRBV28 and TRBJ1-1; D uncertain. Per the germline V gene, CDR1 is MDHEN and CDR2 is SYDVKM. Trimming left V 6 bases short and J 11 bases short, with 13 bases between. The CDR3 covers 11 residues. CDR3 nucleotides: TGTGCCAGCAGCTCCCCTCCGGTGGCTTTCTTT. Protein sequence: CASSSPPVAFF.

This clonotype has a handful of counts. The DNA for the CDR3 is TGTGCCAGCAGTCTCCCAGGGGACCCGAACGTTCAGTACTTC. Protein: CASSLPGDPNVQYF. The chain combines TRBV12-3 or TRBV12-4 with TRBJ2-4; D is perhaps TRBD1 (6 bases). V was clipped by 5 bases and J by 11 bases, with 19 bases between them. The CDR3 runs to 14 residues.

This clonotype occurred many times. The chain is built from TRBV5-1 and TRBJ2-1; TRBD2 agrees at 13 bases. This CDR3 has 15 amino acids. CDR1 is SGHRS, CDR2 YFSETQ, per germline. Trimming removed 4 bases from V and 6 bases from J; junction bases left unmatched: 4. This chain's CDR3 is CASSKTSGGFNEQFF. CDR3 nucleotide sequence: TGCGCCAGCAGCAAGACTAGCGGGGGGTTCAATGAGCAGTTCTTC.

The gene calls are TRBV7-3 and TRBJ1-5; D is undetermined. The CDR3 length is 13 residues. Germline lookup yields CDR1 SGHTA and CDR2 FQGTGA. Trimming removed 5 bases from V and 5 bases from J, with 10 bases in between. DNA of the CDR3: TGTGCCAGCAGCACGGACCGCGATCAGCCCCAGCATTTT. Translated: CASSTDRDQPQHF.

The rearrangement uses TRBV7-2 and TRBJ1-1, with unresolved D. V lost 8 bases and J lost 1, with 11 bases in between. Germline-derived CDR1 and CDR2 are SGHTA and FQGNSA. This CDR3 has 13 residues. The CDR3 loop is CASGVQQNTEAFF. The CDR3 nucleotides read TGTGCCAGCGGGGTACAGCAGAACACTGAAGCTTTCTTT.

In regard to this clonotype: A much larger clone differs from this one at a single base, so this may be a read error. The chain uses TRBV20-1 and TRBJ2-3; 9 bases agree with TRBD1. The CDR3 totals 15 residues. The V gene's germline CDR1 is DFQATT and CDR2 SNEGSKA (reference sequence). Here the CDR3 reads CSAPRRDREADTRYF. CDR3 in DNA: TGCAGTGCTCCGCGCCGGGACAGGGAGGCAGATACGCGGTATTTT.

This clonotype has at least ten counts. The V gene is TRBV7-2, the J gene TRBJ2-1, with D perhaps TRBD1 (6 bases). Germline assignment: CDR1 SGHTA and CDR2 FQGNSA. Trimming removed 4 bases from V and 9 bases from J, with 22 bases in between. The CDR3 contains 16 residues. Here the CDR3 reads CASSSTPGHATPEQFF. For the CDR3, the DNA is TGTGCCAGCAGCTCCACTCCGGGACACGCCACCCCTGAGCAGTTCTTC. The full variable domain, its missing parts supplied by reference TRBV7-2 and TRBJ2-1, is GAGVSQSPSNKVTEKGKDVELRCDPISGHTALYWYRQSLGQGLEFLIYFQGNSAPDKSGLPSDRFSAERTGGSVSTLTIQRTQQEDSAVYLCASSSTPGHATPEQFFGPGTRLTVL.

This chain links TRBV6-5 with TRBJ2-1; TRBD2 might be the D (5 bases). V was shortened by 2 bases and J by 6 bases, with 14 bases between the two germline ends. The CDR3 consists of 15 residues. From germline, CDR1 is MNHEY and CDR2 SVGAGI. The CDR3 nucleotides read TGTGCCAGCAGTTACGTCGGGGTCCCCTGCAATGAGCAGTTCTTC. It is translated as CASSYVGVPCNEQFF.

The chain combines TRBV12-3 or TRBV12-4 with TRBJ2-7, with D possibly called TRBD1 or TRBD2 (5 bases each). The CDR3 is 15 amino acids. Trimming took off 4 bases at V and 9 bases at J, with 22 bases between the two ends. CDR3 loop: CASSSSPGPNWGQYF. The CDR3 region has the DNA TGTGCCAGCAGTTCAAGTCCGGGACCGAATTGGGGGCAGTACTTC.

This chain joins TRBV4-3 and TRBJ1-2, with D possibly matching TRBD1 (5 bases). Germline assignment: CDR1 LGHNA and CDR2 YSLEER. The CDR3 is 15 amino acids. The V end was cut by 3 bases, the J end by 0 bases, with 11 bases between. The CDR3 loop reads CASSQRQLANYGYTF. The DNA for the CDR3 is TGCGCCAGCAGCCAGAGACAGTTAGCTAACTATGGCTACACCTTC.

The CDR3 DNA reads as TGTGCCAGCAGTCCGACTTCGCTACGTACTACCTACGAGCAGTACTTC. The encoded protein is CASSPTSLRTTYEQYF. The V gene is TRBV12-3 or TRBV12-4, the J gene TRBJ2-7, with D uncertain. The V end lost 5 bases, the J end lost 2 bases, and 19 bases lay between the germline ends. There are 16 residues in the CDR3.

The chain carries TRBV7-8 and TRBJ1-1; D not certain. The CDR3 has 14 amino acids. CDR1 and CDR2 from the germline V gene are SGHVS and FQNEAQ. V was shortened by 3 bases and J by 1 base, with 9 bases between the two germline ends. The CDR3 DNA sequence: TGTGCCAGCAGCTTCATCCGGGAGAACACTGAAGCTTTCTTT. Translated, it gives CASSFIRENTEAFF.

The table lists this clonotype with many counts. The J gene is TRBJ2-7, the V gene TRBV6-2 or TRBV6-3; possible D gene TRBD1, 5 bases. From germline, CDR1 is MNHEY and CDR2 SVGEGT. V was pared by 0 bases and J by 2 bases, with 5 bases between. The CDR3 contains 13 residues. CDR3 in DNA: TGTGCCAGCAGTTACTCGGACACCTACGAGCAGTACTTC. It is translated as CASSYSDTYEQYF.

The sample holds many counts of this clonotype. This chain links TRBV20-1 with TRBJ1-1, with 9 bases identical to TRBD1. CDR1 DFQATT and CDR2 SNEGSKA come from the germline V gene (reference sequence). The CDR3 has 12 residues. V gave up 6 bases and J gave up 8 bases; unmatched junction bases: 7. Here the CDR3 DNA reads TGCAGTGCCCTCCGGGACAGGGAGGAAGCTTTCTTT. This codes for CSALRDREEAFF.

Points on this clonotype: A much bigger clone sits one base away, suggesting this may be a read error. This rearrangement joins TRBV4-1 to TRBJ2-4; 8 bases map to TRBD2. CDR1 is MGHRA, CDR2 YSYEKL, per germline. CDR3 length: 16 residues. With V trimmed by 4 bases and J by 9 bases, 14 bases remained unmatched. DNA for the CDR3: TGCGCCAGCAGCCTAGATAACCTAGCGGGTAGAGCCATTCAGTACTTC. It specifies CASSLDNLAGRAIQYF.

In this sample, this clonotype turned up many times. This chain joins TRBV20-1 and TRBJ1-5; the D is unclear. V gave up 5 bases and J gave up 0 bases, with 5 bases separating them. Germline-derived CDR1 and CDR2 are DFQATT and SNEGSKA (reference sequence). This CDR3 is built from 12 residues. CDR3: CSARHSNQPQHF. CDR3 DNA sequence: TGCAGTGCTCGACATAGCAATCAGCCCCAGCATTTT.